This entry lists 10 T cell receptor beta chains sequenced from one sample in a study of cytomegalovirus exposure and HLA in healthy donors. The PCR employed 60 Vbeta primers together with 13 Jbeta primers. Assay: immunoSEQ multiplex PCR; the TCRdb copy retains only in-frame clones and omits some. This sample yields fewer than 250,000 clones, of which over 60% are seen a single time; around 2% belongs to the top ten. What was sequenced was PBMCs. The receptors here all came from a young man in good health and CMV-seronegative.

The rearrangement joins TRBV5-1 to TRBJ2-7, with TRBD2 matching 11 bases. The CDR3 runs 15 residues. Looked up from germline, CDR1 is SGHRS and CDR2 is YFSETQ. The ends lost 5 bases at V and 7 bases at J; junction bases unmatched: 11. In DNA, the CDR3 is TGCGCCAGCAGATCGGGACTAGCGGATCTACGGGAGCAGTACTTC. Amino acids: CASRSGLADLREQYF.

The chain employs TRBV25-1 and TRBJ2-1, with D unresolved. V was clipped by 4 bases and J by 4 bases, with 14 bases between them. CDR3 length: 15 residues. CDR1 and CDR2 from the germline V gene are MGHDK and SYGVNS. CDR3 protein: CASSGPETLYNEQFF. The DNA for the CDR3 is TGTGCCAGCAGTGGCCCCGAGACACTTTACAATGAGCAGTTCTTC.

The chain combines TRBV6-1 with TRBJ1-4, with a weak D call TRBD1 (6 bases). With 4 bases removed from V and 2 bases from J, the gap between germline ends came to 14 bases. Looked up from germline, CDR1 is MNHNS and CDR2 is SASEGT. The CDR3 consists of 16 residues. The CDR3 DNA follows: TGTGCCAGCAGTGTTATCGGGGGGCGGACTAATGAAAAACTGTTTTTT. Translation: CASSVIGGRTNEKLFF.

The chain joins TRBV30 to TRBJ2-1; TRBD2 agrees at 13 bases. Germline CDR1 GTSNPN, CDR2 SVGIG (reference sequence). V was clipped by 8 bases and J by 6 bases; unmatched bases: 10. This CDR3 has 15 residues. CDR3 residues: CAVTAGTSGTNEQFF. Here the CDR3 DNA reads TGTGCCGTCACGGCCGGGACTAGCGGGACCAATGAGCAGTTCTTC.

Notes on this clone: The sample holds other DNA sequences that translate to the same CDR3. V gene TRBV4-1 combines with J gene TRBJ2-7; D gene ambiguous. From germline, CDR1 is MGHRA and CDR2 YSYEKL. Between the trimmed V and J ends, which lost 3 bases and 0 bases, there was a span of 12 bases. The CDR3 is 15 residues long. This CDR3 reads CASSHEDMGSYEQYF. The CDR3, as DNA: TGCGCCAGCAGCCACGAAGACATGGGCTCCTACGAGCAGTACTTC.

The rearrangement links TRBV7-3 to TRBJ2-1; D is uncertain. This CDR3 is 13 amino acids long. V was pared by 1 base and J by 7 bases, with 8 bases between. Per the germline V gene, CDR1 is SGHTA and CDR2 is FQGTGA. Here the CDR3 DNA reads TGTGCCAGCAGCTTAAATTCCCTTAATGAGCAGTTCTTC. This translates into CASSLNSLNEQFF.

The chain has TRBV2 and TRBJ1-4, with 7 bases matching TRBD1. J gave up 4 bases and V 6 bases, and 8 bases lay outside the gene matches. The CDR3 loop spans 15 amino acids. Germline V gives CDR1 SNHLY, CDR2 FYNNEI. CDR3 DNA sequence: TGTGCCAGCAGGCAAGAGACAGGGATTAATGAAAAACTGTTTTTT. Translating gives CASRQETGINEKLFF.

The chain has TRBV7-3 and TRBJ1-1; possibly TRBD1 for D (5 bases). V lost 2 bases to trimming and J lost 5 bases, with 12 bases between them. The CDR3 contains 14 residues. The germline V gene has CDR1 SGHTA and CDR2 FQGTGA. Here the CDR3 reads CASSLGGVGTEAFF. The CDR3 DNA sequence: TGTGCCAGCAGCTTAGGGGGGGTCGGGACTGAAGCTTTCTTT.

The gene calls are TRBV11-3 and TRBJ1-2; TRBD1 matches 7 bases. CDR3 size: 15 residues. Germline CDR1 is SGHNT and CDR2 is YENEEA. The V and J ends lost 4 bases and 5 bases, in that order; junction bases with no gene match: 10. The CDR3 nucleotides read TGTGCCAGCAGCTCCTGGACAGGTGACCCTTATGGCTACACCTTC. Its translation is CASSSWTGDPYGYTF.

V usage is TRBV4-3 and J usage is TRBJ2-1; 13 nucleotides match TRBD2. This CDR3 has 16 residues. CDR1 and CDR2 (germline): LGHNA, YSLEER. The J segment lost 8 bases and the V segment lost 4 bases, leaving 8 bases of the junction unmatched. CDR3 DNA: TGCGCCAGCAGCCCGCGCGGGACTAGCGGGATCTATGAGCAGTTCTTC. It is translated as CASSPRGTSGIYEQFF.